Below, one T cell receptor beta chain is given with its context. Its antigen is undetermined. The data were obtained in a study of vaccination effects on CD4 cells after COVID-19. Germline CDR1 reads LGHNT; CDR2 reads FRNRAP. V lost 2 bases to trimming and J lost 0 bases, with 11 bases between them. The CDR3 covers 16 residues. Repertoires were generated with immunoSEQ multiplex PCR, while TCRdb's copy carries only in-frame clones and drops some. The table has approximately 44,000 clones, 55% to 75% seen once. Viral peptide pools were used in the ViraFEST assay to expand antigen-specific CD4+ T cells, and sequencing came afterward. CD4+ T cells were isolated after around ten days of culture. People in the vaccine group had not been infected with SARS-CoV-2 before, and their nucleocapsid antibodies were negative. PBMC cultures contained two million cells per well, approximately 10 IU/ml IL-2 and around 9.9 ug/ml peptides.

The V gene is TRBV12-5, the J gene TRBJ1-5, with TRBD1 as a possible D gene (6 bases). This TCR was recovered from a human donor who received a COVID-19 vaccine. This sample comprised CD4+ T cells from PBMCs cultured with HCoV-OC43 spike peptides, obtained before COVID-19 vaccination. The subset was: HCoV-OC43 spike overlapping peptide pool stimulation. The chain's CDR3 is CASGLQRTDSNQPQHF. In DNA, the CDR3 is TGTGCTAGTGGTTTGCAGCGGACAGATAGCAATCAGCCCCAGCATTTT.